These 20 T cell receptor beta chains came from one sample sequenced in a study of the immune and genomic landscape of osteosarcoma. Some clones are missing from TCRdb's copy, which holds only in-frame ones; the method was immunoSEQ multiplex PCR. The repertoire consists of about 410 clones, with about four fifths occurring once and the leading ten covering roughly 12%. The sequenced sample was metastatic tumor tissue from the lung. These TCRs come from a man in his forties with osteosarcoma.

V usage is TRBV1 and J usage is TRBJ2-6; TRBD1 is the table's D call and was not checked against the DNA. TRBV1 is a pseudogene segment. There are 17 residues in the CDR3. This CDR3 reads CTSRTRGSQSRANVLTF. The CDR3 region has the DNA TGCACCAGCAGGACACGTGGTTCACAAAGTCGGGCCAACGTCCTGACTTTC.

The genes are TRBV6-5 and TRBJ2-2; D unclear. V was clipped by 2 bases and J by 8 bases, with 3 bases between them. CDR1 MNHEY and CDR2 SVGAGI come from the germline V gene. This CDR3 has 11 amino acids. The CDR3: CASSYPGELFF. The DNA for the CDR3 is TGTGCCAGCAGTTACCCTGGGGAGCTGTTTTTT.

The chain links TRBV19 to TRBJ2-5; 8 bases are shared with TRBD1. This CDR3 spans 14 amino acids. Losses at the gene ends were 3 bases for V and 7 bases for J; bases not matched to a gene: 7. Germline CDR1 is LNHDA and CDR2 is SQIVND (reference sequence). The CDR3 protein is CASSIGQGARTQYF. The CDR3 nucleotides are TGTGCCAGTAGTATCGGCCAGGGGGCGAGGACCCAGTACTTC. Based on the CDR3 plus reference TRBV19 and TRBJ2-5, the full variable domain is DGGITQSPKYLFRKEGQNVTLSCEQNLNHDAMYWYRQDPGQGLRLIYYSQIVNDFQKGDIAEGYSVSREKKESFPLTVTSAQKNPTAFYLCASSIGQGARTQYFGPGTRLLVL.

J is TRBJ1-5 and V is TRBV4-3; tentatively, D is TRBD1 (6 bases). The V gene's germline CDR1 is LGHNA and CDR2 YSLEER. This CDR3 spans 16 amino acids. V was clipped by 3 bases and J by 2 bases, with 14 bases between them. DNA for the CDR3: TGCGCCAGCAGCCAGGATATCAGGGGTGGCAATCAGCCCCAGCATTTT. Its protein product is CASSQDIRGGNQPQHF.

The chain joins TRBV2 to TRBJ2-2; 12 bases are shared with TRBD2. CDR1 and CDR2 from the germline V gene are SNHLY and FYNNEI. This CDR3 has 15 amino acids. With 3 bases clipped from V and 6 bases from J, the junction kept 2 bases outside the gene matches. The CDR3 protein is CASSERLAGAGELFF. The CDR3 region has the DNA TGTGCCAGCAGTGAGAGACTAGCGGGGGCCGGGGAGCTGTTTTTT.

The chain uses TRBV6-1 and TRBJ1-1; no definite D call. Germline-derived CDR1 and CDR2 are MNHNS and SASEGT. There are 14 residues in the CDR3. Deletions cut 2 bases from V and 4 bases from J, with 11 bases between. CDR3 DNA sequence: TGTGCCAGCAGTGAACGTAGGGCCGTCACTGAAGCTTTCTTT. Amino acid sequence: CASSERRAVTEAFF.

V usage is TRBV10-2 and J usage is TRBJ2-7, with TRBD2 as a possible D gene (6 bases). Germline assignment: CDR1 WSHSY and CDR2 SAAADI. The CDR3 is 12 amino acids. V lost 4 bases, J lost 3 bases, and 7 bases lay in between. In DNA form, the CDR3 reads TGCGCCAGCAGTGTGGGGGGCTACGAGCAGTACTTC. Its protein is CASSVGGYEQYF.

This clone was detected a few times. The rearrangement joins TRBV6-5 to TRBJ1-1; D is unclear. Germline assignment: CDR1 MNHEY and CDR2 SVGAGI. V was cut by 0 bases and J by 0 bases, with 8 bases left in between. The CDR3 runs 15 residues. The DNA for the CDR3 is TGTGCCAGCAGTTACTCCTTGGGCTTGAACACTGAAGCTTTCTTT. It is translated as CASSYSLGLNTEAFF.

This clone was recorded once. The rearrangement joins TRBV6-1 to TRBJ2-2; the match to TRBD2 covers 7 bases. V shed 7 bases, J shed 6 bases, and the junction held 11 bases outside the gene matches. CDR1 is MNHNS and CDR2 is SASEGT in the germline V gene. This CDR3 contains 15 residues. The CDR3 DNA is TGTGCCAGCATTTTAAGCGGGGCAGGCCCCGGGGAGCTGTTTTTT. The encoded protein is CASILSGAGPGELFF.

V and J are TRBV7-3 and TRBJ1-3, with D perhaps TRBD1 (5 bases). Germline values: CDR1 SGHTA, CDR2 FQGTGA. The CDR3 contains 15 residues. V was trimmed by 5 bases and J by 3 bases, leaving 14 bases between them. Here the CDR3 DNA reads TGTGCCAGCAGCCTAGTTGGGGGTTTTGGAAACACCATATATTTT. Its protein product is CASSLVGGFGNTIYF. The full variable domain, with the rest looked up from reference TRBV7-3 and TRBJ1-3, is GAGVSQTPSNKVTEKGKYVELRCDPISGHTALYWYRQSLGQGPEFLIYFQGTGAADDSGLPNDRFFAVRPEGSVSTLKIQRTERGDSAVYLCASSLVGGFGNTIYFGEGSWLTVV.

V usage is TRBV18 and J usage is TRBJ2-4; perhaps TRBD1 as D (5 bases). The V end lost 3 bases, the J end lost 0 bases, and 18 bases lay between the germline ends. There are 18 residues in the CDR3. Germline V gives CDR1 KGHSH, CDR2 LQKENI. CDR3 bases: TGTGCCAGCTCACCCCCCGCAACAGGTTCCCCAGCCAAAAACATTCAGTACTTC. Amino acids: CASSPPATGSPAKNIQYF.

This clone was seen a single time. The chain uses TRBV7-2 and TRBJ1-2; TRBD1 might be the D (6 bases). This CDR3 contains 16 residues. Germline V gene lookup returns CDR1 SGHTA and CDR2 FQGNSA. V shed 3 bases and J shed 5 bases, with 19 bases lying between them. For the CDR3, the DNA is TGTGCCAGCAGCTTGGGGGGGCAGGGGACCTCATATGGCTACACCTTC. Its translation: CASSLGGQGTSYGYTF.

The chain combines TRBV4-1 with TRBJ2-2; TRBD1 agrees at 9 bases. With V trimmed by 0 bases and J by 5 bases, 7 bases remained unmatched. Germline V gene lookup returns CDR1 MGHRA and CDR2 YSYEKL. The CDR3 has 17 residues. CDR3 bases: TGCGCCAGCAGCCAAGAGCCCATGACAGGGGGGACCGGGGAGCTGTTTTTT. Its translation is CASSQEPMTGGTGELFF.

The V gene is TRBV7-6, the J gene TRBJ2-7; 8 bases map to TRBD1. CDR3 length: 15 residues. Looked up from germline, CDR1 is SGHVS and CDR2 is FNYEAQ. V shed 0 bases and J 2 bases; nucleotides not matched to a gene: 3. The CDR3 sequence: CASSLAQGAAYEQYF. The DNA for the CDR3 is TGTGCCAGCAGCTTAGCGCAGGGGGCGGCCTACGAGCAGTACTTC.

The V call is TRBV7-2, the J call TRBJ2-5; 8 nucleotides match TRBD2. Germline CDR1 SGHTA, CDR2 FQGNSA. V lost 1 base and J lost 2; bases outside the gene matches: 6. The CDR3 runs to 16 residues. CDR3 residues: CASSLVIAGLQETQYF. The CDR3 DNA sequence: TGTGCCAGCAGCTTAGTGATAGCGGGGCTGCAAGAGACCCAGTACTTC.

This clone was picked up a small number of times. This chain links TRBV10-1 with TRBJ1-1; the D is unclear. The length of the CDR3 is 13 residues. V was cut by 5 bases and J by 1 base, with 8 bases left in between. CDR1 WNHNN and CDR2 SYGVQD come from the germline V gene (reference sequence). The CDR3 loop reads CASSLRKNTEAFF. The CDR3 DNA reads TGCGCCAGCAGTCTTCGGAAGAACACTGAAGCTTTCTTT.

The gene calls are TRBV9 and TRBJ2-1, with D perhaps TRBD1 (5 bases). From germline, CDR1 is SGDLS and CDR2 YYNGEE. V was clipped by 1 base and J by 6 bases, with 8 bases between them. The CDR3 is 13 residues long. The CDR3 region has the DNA TGTGCCAGCAGCGTATCCCAGGGCAATGAGCAGTTCTTC. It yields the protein CASSVSQGNEQFF. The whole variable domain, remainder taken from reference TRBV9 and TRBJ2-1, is DSGVTQTPKHLITATGQRVTLRCSPRSGDLSVYWYQQSLDQGLQFLIQYYNGEERAKGNILERFSAQQFPDLHSELNLSSLELGDSALYFCASSVSQGNEQFFGPGTRLTVL.

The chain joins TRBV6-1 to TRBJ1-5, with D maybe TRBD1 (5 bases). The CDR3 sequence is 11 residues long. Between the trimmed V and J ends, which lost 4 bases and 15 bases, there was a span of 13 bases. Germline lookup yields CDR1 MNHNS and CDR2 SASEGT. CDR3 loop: CASSAPRDSHF. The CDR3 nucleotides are TGTGCCAGCAGTGCGCCTCGGGACTCGCATTTT.

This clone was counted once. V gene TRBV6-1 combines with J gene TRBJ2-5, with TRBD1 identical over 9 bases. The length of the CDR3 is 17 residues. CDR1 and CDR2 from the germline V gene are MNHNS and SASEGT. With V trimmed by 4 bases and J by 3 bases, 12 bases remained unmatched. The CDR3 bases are TGTGCCAGCAGTGCCGGATTGGACAGGGGAACCAAAGAGACCCAGTACTTC. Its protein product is CASSAGLDRGTKETQYF.

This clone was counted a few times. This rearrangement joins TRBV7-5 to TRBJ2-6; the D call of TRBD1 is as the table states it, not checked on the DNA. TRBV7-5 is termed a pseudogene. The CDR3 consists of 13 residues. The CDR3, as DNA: TGTGCCAGTAGACAAAGTCGGGCCAACGTCCTGACTTTC. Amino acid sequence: CASRQSRANVLTF.